Presented here are 15 T cell receptor beta chains from one specimen sequenced in a study of blood T cell repertoires in COVID-19. Data came from immunoSEQ multiplex PCR; TCRdb stores just in-frame clones and leaves some out. The sample yields 200,000 to 250,000 clones, almost 90% seen once. Material: peripheral blood. Every receptor here comes from a man in his late teens or twenties with active or convalescent COVID-19.

The J gene is TRBJ1-1, the V gene TRBV18; D unresolved. Germline V gene data show CDR1 as KGHSH and CDR2 as LQKENI. The CDR3 is 14 amino acids. V lost 0 bases to trimming and J lost 6 bases, with 11 bases between them. The CDR3 DNA reads TGTGCCAGCTCACCACCTAGATACCCCCCTGAAGCTTTCTTT. Translated: CASSPPRYPPEAFF.

The rearrangement uses TRBV9 and TRBJ2-7; TRBD1 agrees at 7 bases. Germline V gene data show CDR1 as SGDLS and CDR2 as YYNGEE. The CDR3 is made up of 14 amino acids. V shed 3 bases and J 7 bases; nucleotides not matched to a gene: 10. Written as DNA, the CDR3 is TGTGCCAGCAGCGGAGGGGACAGATCTCGGGAGCAGTACTTC. Protein product: CASSGGDRSREQYF.

The V and J genes are TRBV19 and TRBJ1-5; 11 bases fit TRBD1. The germline gives CDR1 LNHDA, CDR2 SQIVND (reference sequence). V lost 0 bases, J lost 6 bases, and 4 bases stayed unmatched. This CDR3 has 16 residues. CDR3 in amino acids: CASSIEAGQGGQPQHF. The CDR3 DNA follows: TGTGCCAGTAGTATAGAGGCGGGACAGGGGGGTCAGCCCCAGCATTTT.

V gene TRBV4-2 combines with J gene TRBJ2-1, with TRBD1 identical over 7 bases. The CDR3 loop spans 15 amino acids. Germline CDR1 and CDR2: LGHNA and YNFKEQ. The J segment lost 1 base and the V segment lost 3 bases, leaving 3 bases of the junction unmatched. CDR3 amino acids: CASSHPGQSYNEQFF. The CDR3 bases are TGTGCCAGCAGCCACCCGGGACAGTCCTACAATGAGCAGTTCTTC.

The chain recombines TRBV5-1 with TRBJ1-1, with 9 bases that match TRBD1. Germline loops: CDR1 SGHRS, CDR2 YFSETQ. The CDR3 contains 15 residues. Germline trimming cut 3 bases from V and 5 bases from J; bases unmatched to any gene: 8. CDR3: CASSSGTGLGTEAFF. The CDR3 coding sequence is TGCGCCAGCAGCTCCGGGACAGGGTTGGGGACTGAAGCTTTCTTT.

The chain is built from TRBV7-2 and TRBJ2-7; possible D gene TRBD1, 6 bases. CDR1 is SGHTA, CDR2 FQGNSA, per germline. The germline V and J ends were trimmed by 5 bases and 1 base, with 12 bases remaining between them. The CDR3 is 14 residues long. In DNA form, the CDR3 reads TGTGCCAGCAGCAGCCGCAGGGGATCCTACGAGCAGTACTTC. Protein: CASSSRRGSYEQYF.

This clone was found once. This chain links TRBV27 with TRBJ2-7, with 7 bases matching TRBD1. Unmatched junction bases numbered 10, after V lost 5 bases and J lost 3 bases. CDR3 length equals 15 residues. Germline CDR1 and CDR2: MNHEY and SMNVEV (reference sequence). The CDR3 spells CASSPRTGWNYEQYF. Written as DNA, the CDR3 is TGTGCCAGCAGTCCGAGGACAGGTTGGAACTACGAGCAGTACTTC.

Only one count was recorded for this clone. V is TRBV19 and J is TRBJ2-7, with D perhaps matching TRBD1 (6 bases). Trimming removed 7 bases at V and 6 bases at J, with 22 bases between. Germline V gene data show CDR1 as LNHDA and CDR2 as SQIVND (reference sequence). The CDR3 length is 15 residues. CDR3 nucleotides: TGTGCCAGTACCTCCGGGACACTCCAGGTTAGCGAGCAGTACTTC. Its translation: CASTSGTLQVSEQYF.

V usage is TRBV18 and J usage is TRBJ2-7; the match to TRBD2 covers 14 bases. The J segment lost 5 bases and the V segment lost 1 base, leaving 7 bases of the junction unmatched. CDR3 length: 17 amino acids. Germline loops: CDR1 KGHSH, CDR2 LQKENI. CDR3 loop: CASSPLGTSGSLNEQYF. In DNA, the CDR3 is TGTGCCAGCTCACCACTTGGGACTAGCGGGAGTCTAAACGAGCAGTACTTC.

The gene calls are TRBV4-3 and TRBJ2-2; D unresolved. Per germline, CDR1 LGHNA and CDR2 YSLEER. CDR3 length equals 14 residues. V shed 4 bases and J shed 1 base, with 7 bases lying between them. CDR3 nucleotide sequence: TGCGCCAGCAGCCTACTACAGAACACCGGGGAGCTGTTTTTT. This gives the protein CASSLLQNTGELFF.

Remarks on this clone: At the DNA level, this CDR3 is encoded by other sequences in the same sample as well. This chain joins TRBV7-9 and TRBJ1-5, with D tentatively TRBD1 (6 bases). The germline V and J ends were trimmed by 5 bases and 3 bases, with 11 bases remaining between them. The germline V gene has CDR1 SEHNR and CDR2 FQNEAQ (reference sequence). CDR3 length: 14 residues. The CDR3 spells CASSIGQSNQPQHF. CDR3 bases: TGTGCCAGCAGCATCGGACAGTCCAATCAGCCCCAGCATTTT.

The V gene is TRBV4-2, the J gene TRBJ1-2; possibly TRBD1 for D (6 bases). The CDR3 covers 15 residues. Germline-derived CDR1 and CDR2 are LGHNA and YNFKEQ. Trimming took 3 bases from V and 1 from J, leaving 12 bases between them. The CDR3: CASSQTGGLNYGYTF. The CDR3 coding sequence is TGTGCCAGCAGCCAGACCGGGGGGCTTAACTATGGCTACACCTTC.

Points on this clone: A read error may account for a junction end that differs from germline. The chain links TRBV3-1 (or the pseudogene TRBV3-2) to TRBJ1-5; possibly TRBD1 for D (6 bases). In germline, CDR1 is LGHDT, CDR2 YNNKEL (reference sequence). The CDR3 covers 14 residues. CDR3 protein: CASSQARGNQPQHF. The CDR3 nucleotides read TGTGCCAGCAGCCAAGCCAGGGGCAACCAGCCCCAGCATTTT.

This clone was counted many times. The CDR3 coding sequence is TGCAGCGTTGAAGGACAGGGGTTTTTTTCGGGTGACAATGAGCAGTTCTTC. Translation gives CSVEGQGFFSGDNEQFF. The V gene is TRBV29-1, the J gene TRBJ2-1; TRBD1 agrees at 8 bases. V was pared by 1 base and J by 5 bases, with 13 bases of the junction left unmatched. The germline V gene encodes CDR1 SQVTM and CDR2 ANQGSEA. The CDR3 contains 17 residues.

The V and J genes are TRBV6-5 and TRBJ1-2, with D tentatively TRBD1 (5 bases). Germline loops: CDR1 MNHEY, CDR2 SVGAGI. The V gene lost 7 bases and the J gene lost 1 base, with 13 bases spanning the gap. The CDR3 covers 14 residues. CDR3 protein: CASTREAGNYGYTF. CDR3 nucleotides: TGTGCCAGCACCAGGGAAGCCGGTAACTATGGCTACACCTTC.